Presented here are 26 T cell receptor beta chains from one specimen sequenced in a study of T cells after yellow fever vaccination. TCRdb reanalysed the 5' RACE reads using MiXCR and keeps one entry per CDR3 protein. The table shows over 150,000 distinct CDR3 sequences, with almost 7% occurring only once. The source was CD4+ T cells sorted from PBMCs, collected 4 to 6 days after the first yellow fever vaccination. These TCRs come from a man aged 18 to 30 who received the YFV17D yellow fever vaccine.

This clonotype was seen only a few times. V is TRBV3-1 and J is TRBJ2-5; unclear D gene. The germline V and J ends were trimmed by 4 bases and 4 bases, with 13 bases remaining between them. Germline-derived CDR1 and CDR2 are LGHDT and YNNKEL (reference sequence). The CDR3 spans 14 residues. The CDR3 is CASSPQHASETQYF. The CDR3 nucleotides read TGTGCCAGCAGCCCCCAACATGCATCAGAGACCCAGTACTTC.

This clonotype has ten or more counts. This chain connects TRBV20-1 to TRBJ1-1, with 8 nucleotides matching TRBD1. CDR1 is DFQATT and CDR2 is SNEGSKA in the germline V gene (reference sequence). The CDR3 consists of 13 residues. The J segment lost 10 bases and the V segment lost 0 bases, leaving 7 bases of the junction unmatched. CDR3 region: CSAREGQGAIAFF. The DNA of the CDR3 is TGCAGTGCTAGAGAAGGGCAGGGGGCTATAGCTTTCTTT.

The rearrangement joins TRBV18 to TRBJ2-2; 10 bases line up with TRBD1. V gave up 2 bases and J gave up 5 bases; unmatched junction bases: 5. The germline gives CDR1 KGHSH, CDR2 LQKENI. This CDR3 contains 16 residues. The CDR3 region has the DNA TGTGCCAGCTCACCAATGGGACAGGGGCATACCGGGGAGCTGTTTTTT. Encoded protein: CASSPMGQGHTGELFF. Filled out from reference TRBV18 and TRBJ2-2, the complete variable domain reads NAGVMQNPRHLVRRRGQEARLRCSPMKGHSHVYWYRQLPEEGLKFMVYLQKENIIDESGMPKERFSAEFPKEGPSILRIQQVVRGDSAAYFCASSPMGQGHTGELFFGEGSRLTVL.

This clonotype was seen many times. The rearrangement links TRBV7-9 to TRBJ1-1, with D maybe TRBD1 (6 bases). V was trimmed by 4 bases and J by 4 bases, leaving 13 bases between them. Germline lookup yields CDR1 SEHNR and CDR2 FQNEAQ (reference sequence). CDR3 length: 14 residues. In DNA form, the CDR3 reads TGTGCCAGCAGCTCTCGGACAGCTTCCACTGAAGCTTTCTTT. It encodes CASSSRTASTEAFF.

A few counts support this clonotype. The chain uses TRBV3-1 and TRBJ2-2, with D possibly matching TRBD2 (6 bases). Germline loops: CDR1 LGHDT, CDR2 YNNKEL (reference sequence). The CDR3 length is 13 residues. V lost 4 bases and J 7 bases, leaving 10 bases between the germline ends. The CDR3 DNA is TGTGCCAGCAGCCCCCTCGGGGGCGGGGAGCTGTTTTTT. Residues: CASSPLGGGELFF.

This clonotype has at least ten counts. The chain carries TRBV7-7 and TRBJ2-1; 7 bases fit TRBD2. There are 14 residues in the CDR3. Germline CDR1 SSHAT, CDR2 FNYEAQ (reference sequence). The ends lost 6 bases at V and 9 bases at J; junction bases unmatched: 11. Here the CDR3 reads CASSPGLPGGEQFF. The CDR3 coding sequence is TGTGCCAGCAGTCCCGGACTCCCGGGAGGTGAGCAGTTCTTC.

Ten or more counts support this clonotype. The CDR3 sequence: CASSQERGTEAFF. DNA for the CDR3: TGTGCCAGCAGTCAAGAGAGGGGAACTGAAGCTTTCTTT. This rearrangement joins TRBV12-3 or TRBV12-4 to TRBJ1-1; tentatively, D is TRBD1 (5 bases). V lost 5 bases and J 5 bases, leaving 12 bases between the germline ends. CDR3 length: 13 amino acids.

The CDR3 region has the DNA TGCAGCGCGATCCCGGGACAGCGCCAGGAGACCCAGTACTTC. This encodes CSAIPGQRQETQYF. V gene TRBV29-1 combines with J gene TRBJ2-5, with 7 bases that match TRBD1. Germline assignment: CDR1 SQVTM and CDR2 ANQGSEA. Trimming at V came to 7 bases and at J to 5 bases, leaving 13 bases not matched to a gene. The CDR3 is 14 amino acids.

This clonotype was observed many times. The chain joins TRBV19 to TRBJ2-2; perhaps D is TRBD1 or TRBD2 (5 bases each). This CDR3 spans 14 amino acids. The V end lost 10 bases, the J end lost 0 bases, and 12 bases lay between the germline ends. Germline CDR1 and CDR2: LNHDA and SQIVND (reference sequence). The CDR3 reads CATSGTANTGELFF. CDR3 DNA sequence: TGTGCCACCTCGGGGACCGCGAACACCGGGGAGCTGTTTTTT. Combining the CDR3 with reference TRBV19 and TRBJ2-2 gives the whole variable domain DGGITQSPKYLFRKEGQNVTLSCEQNLNHDAMYWYRQDPGQGLRLIYYSQIVNDFQKGDIAEGYSVSREKKESFPLTVTSAQKNPTAFYLCATSGTANTGELFFGEGSRLTVL.

There are a few counts of this clonotype. The genes are TRBV12-3 or TRBV12-4 and TRBJ2-5; TRBD2 agrees at 13 bases. CDR3 length: 14 amino acids. The trim removed 6 bases at V and 7 bases at J, leaving 5 bases unmatched. The CDR3 loop reads CASRGTSGAGTQYF. CDR3 sequence (DNA): TGTGCCAGCAGAGGGACTAGCGGGGCGGGGACCCAGTACTTC.

J is TRBJ2-3 and V is TRBV7-3; no clear D gene. CDR1 SGHTA and CDR2 FQGTGA come from the germline V gene. The CDR3 is 14 residues long. Deletions cut 2 bases from V and 4 bases from J, with 10 bases between. CDR3 DNA: TGTGCCAGCAGCTTAGGTAGTCACTCAGATACGCAGTATTTT. It translates to CASSLGSHSDTQYF.

There are many counts of this clonotype. The V and J genes are TRBV7-8 and TRBJ1-2; perhaps TRBD1 as D (5 bases). Trimming removed 0 bases from V and 4 bases from J, with 15 bases in between. Germline assignment: CDR1 SGHVS and CDR2 FQNEAQ. The CDR3 has 16 residues. CDR3 sequence: CASSLARDFASYGYTF. In DNA, the CDR3 is TGTGCCAGCAGCTTAGCCAGGGACTTCGCTAGCTATGGCTACACCTTC.

The rearrangement joins TRBV20-1 to TRBJ2-1; 7 bases fit TRBD2. After removal of 2 bases from V and 3 bases from J, the junction contained 7 bases not matched to a gene. CDR1 DFQATT and CDR2 SNEGSKA come from the germline V gene (reference sequence). The CDR3 contains 15 residues. The DNA of the CDR3 is TGCAGTGCTAGATGGGCGCGGGGGATCTACAATGAGCAGTTCTTC. This gives the protein CSARWARGIYNEQFF.

V usage is TRBV3-1 and J usage is TRBJ2-7, with D perhaps being TRBD1 or TRBD2 (5 bases each). Per the germline V gene, CDR1 is LGHDT and CDR2 is YNNKEL (reference sequence). V shed 1 base and J shed 6 bases, with 10 bases lying between them. This CDR3 spans 13 amino acids. The CDR3 DNA reads as TGTGCCAGCAGCCAAGGTTCGAGGGGCGAGCAGTACTTC. Encoded protein: CASSQGSRGEQYF.

The rearrangement links TRBV5-4 to TRBJ1-1, with 10 positions matching TRBD1. Trimming at V came to 4 bases and at J to 0 bases, leaving 3 bases not matched to a gene. The germline CDR1 and CDR2 sequences are SGHNT and YYREEE (reference sequence). This CDR3 contains 15 residues. CDR3 bases: TGTGCCAGCAGCAGGGGACAGGGGTTGAACACTGAAGCTTTCTTT. Translated, it gives CASSRGQGLNTEAFF.

This clonotype occurred many times. J is TRBJ1-1 and V is TRBV18; D remains unclear. Trimming shortened V by 3 bases and J by 1 base, and 6 bases separated the two germline ends. This CDR3 spans 13 amino acids. The germline V gene encodes CDR1 KGHSH and CDR2 LQKENI. Here the CDR3 DNA reads TGTGCCAGCTCACCGCTAGCGAACACTGAAGCTTTCTTT. Its protein product is CASSPLANTEAFF.

This clonotype was seen at least ten times. V gene TRBV28 combines with J gene TRBJ2-7; D is uncertain. Germline CDR1 is MDHEN and CDR2 is SYDVKM. Trimming removed 4 bases at V and 12 bases at J, with 16 bases between. This CDR3 has 12 amino acids. CDR3 DNA: TGTGCCAGCAGTTGTCGGGCCCGGAGTGGGTACGTC. Its protein is CASSCRARSGYV.

This clonotype has a count of ten or more. The chain combines TRBV5-1 with TRBJ2-3, with D possibly being TRBD1 or TRBD2 (5 bases each). The germline CDR1 and CDR2 sequences are SGHRS and YFSETQ. The V and J ends lost 2 bases and 4 bases respectively, with 20 bases between them. The CDR3 contains 17 residues. The CDR3 sequence: CASSFPPGTQGADTQYF. CDR3 bases: TGCGCCAGCAGCTTCCCCCCCGGGACGCAAGGGGCAGATACGCAGTATTTT. The complete variable domain, with remaining parts taken from reference TRBV5-1 and TRBJ2-3, reads KAGVTQTPRYLIKTRGQQVTLSCSPISGHRSVSWYQQTPGQGLQFLFEYFSETQRNKGNFPGRFSGRQFSNSRSEMNVSTLELGDSALYLCASSFPPGTQGADTQYFGPGTRLTVL.

There are many counts of this clonotype. The genes are TRBV20-1 and TRBJ2-1; 7 bases are a match to TRBD1. Germline V gene lookup returns CDR1 DFQATT and CDR2 SNEGSKA (reference sequence). The junction had 6 bases not matched to a gene; V was cut back by 6 bases and J by 1 base. The CDR3 runs to 14 residues. The CDR3 loop is CSATGTVSYNEQFF. CDR3 sequence (DNA): TGCAGTGCCACCGGGACAGTATCCTACAATGAGCAGTTCTTC.

This clonotype was picked up many times. The V gene is TRBV6-2 or TRBV6-3, the J gene TRBJ2-1; D uncertain. Germline V CDR1 and CDR2: MNHEY, SVGEGT. The CDR3 totals 12 residues. V was shortened by 0 bases and J by 10 bases, with 7 bases between the two germline ends. Here the CDR3 DNA reads TGTGCCAGCAGTTACTCCCGACGGGAGCAGTTCTTC. Its protein product is CASSYSRREQFF.

This clonotype was seen repeatedly, ten times or more. The J gene is TRBJ2-3, the V gene TRBV7-2, with D perhaps TRBD2 (5 bases). Germline loops: CDR1 SGHTA, CDR2 FQGNSA. V lost 2 bases to trimming and J lost 6 bases, with 12 bases between them. CDR3 length: 14 residues. CDR3 sequence reads: CASSLNPTGDTQYF. CDR3 in DNA: TGTGCCAGCAGCTTAAATCCGACGGGGGATACGCAGTATTTT.

The chain combines TRBV20-1 with TRBJ2-7; 11 nucleotides match TRBD2. With V trimmed by 3 bases and J by 6 bases, 4 bases remained unmatched. The CDR3 extends over 13 amino acids. The germline V gene has CDR1 DFQATT and CDR2 SNEGSKA (reference sequence). The CDR3 loop is CSASTSGGVEQYF. In nucleotides, the CDR3 is TGCAGTGCTAGTACTAGCGGGGGCGTCGAGCAGTACTTC.

This clonotype was recorded at least ten times. This rearrangement joins TRBV5-1 to TRBJ2-7, with 11 positions matching TRBD2. There are 14 residues in the CDR3. V lost 4 bases and J lost 4; bases outside the gene matches: 4. Germline lookup yields CDR1 SGHRS and CDR2 YFSETQ. The CDR3 sequence is CASSPLAGAYEQYF. In DNA form, the CDR3 reads TGCGCCAGCAGCCCACTAGCGGGGGCTTACGAGCAGTACTTC.

This clonotype was found many times. The chain recombines TRBV7-9 with TRBJ2-7; D is perhaps TRBD2 (5 bases). The germline V gene encodes CDR1 SEHNR and CDR2 FQNEAQ (reference sequence). This CDR3 contains 13 residues. The germline V and J ends were trimmed by 5 bases and 3 bases, with 11 bases remaining between them. CDR3 sequence reads: CASSPPGVYEQYF. The CDR3 DNA reads as TGTGCCAGCAGCCCCCCCGGGGTCTACGAGCAGTACTTC.

The sample holds many counts of this clonotype. This chain connects TRBV14 to TRBJ2-7; no clear D gene. The CDR3 has 17 amino acids. The V end was cut by 1 base, the J end by 0 bases, with 16 bases between. CDR1 is SGHDN, CDR2 FVKESK, per germline. CDR3 sequence: CASSQVGIFTNSYEQYF. The CDR3, as DNA: TGTGCCAGCAGCCAAGTCGGAATTTTTACCAACTCCTACGAGCAGTACTTC.

This clonotype has a count of ten or more. V usage is TRBV5-6 and J usage is TRBJ1-2; possible D gene TRBD1, 6 bases. V lost 4 bases and J 8 bases, leaving 15 bases between the germline ends. Germline assignment: CDR1 SGHDT and CDR2 YYEEEE. The CDR3 runs to 13 residues. The CDR3 sequence: CASSRWGARGYTF. CDR3 coding DNA: TGTGCCAGCAGCCGGTGGGGGGCGCGGGGCTACACCTTC.